This T cell receptor (delta chain) was captured by sequencing in a study of γδ T cells in repeated Plasmodium falciparum infection. About the research overall: Age- and gender-matched Australian children served as comparison for malaria-exposed Malian children. Donors had four controlled P. falciparum NF54 infections over around 640 days.

The germline V gene has CDR1 TSWWSYY and CDR2 QGS. The CDR3 length is 19 residues. The study, taken as a whole, reports: Vgamma9/Vdelta2+ T cells showed a stable polyclonal repertoire with shared TCRgamma sequences.

Both TRG and TRD chains were sequenced from each sorted sample. With CATT, TCRdb re-called clones from the multiplex PCR reads. This table has roughly 93,000 delta-chain clones, approximately 1% appearing once. This clone was seen more than once but under ten times. Its antigen is currently unknown. With a far larger clone one base away, a read error is the likely cause. Other DNA sequences from this sample encode an identical CDR3 as well. Gammadelta T cells were flow-sorted from PBMC into Vgamma9/Vdelta2+ and Vdelta2-negative populations for bulk analysis. The J gene is TRDJ1, the V gene TRDV1, with TRDD3 matching over 8 bases. Because TCRdb records no J gene, it was assigned here through a match of the DNA to germline. The specimen sequenced was gamma-delta T cells from blood. This TCR was sampled from a pool of human donors (malaria-infected and uninfected, not separated). The CDR3 DNA sequence: TGTGCTCTTGGGCGTCCTCCCTCCTGGGGATACTCGGCCACCGACAAACTCATCTTT. Residues: CALGRPPSWGYSATDKLIF.